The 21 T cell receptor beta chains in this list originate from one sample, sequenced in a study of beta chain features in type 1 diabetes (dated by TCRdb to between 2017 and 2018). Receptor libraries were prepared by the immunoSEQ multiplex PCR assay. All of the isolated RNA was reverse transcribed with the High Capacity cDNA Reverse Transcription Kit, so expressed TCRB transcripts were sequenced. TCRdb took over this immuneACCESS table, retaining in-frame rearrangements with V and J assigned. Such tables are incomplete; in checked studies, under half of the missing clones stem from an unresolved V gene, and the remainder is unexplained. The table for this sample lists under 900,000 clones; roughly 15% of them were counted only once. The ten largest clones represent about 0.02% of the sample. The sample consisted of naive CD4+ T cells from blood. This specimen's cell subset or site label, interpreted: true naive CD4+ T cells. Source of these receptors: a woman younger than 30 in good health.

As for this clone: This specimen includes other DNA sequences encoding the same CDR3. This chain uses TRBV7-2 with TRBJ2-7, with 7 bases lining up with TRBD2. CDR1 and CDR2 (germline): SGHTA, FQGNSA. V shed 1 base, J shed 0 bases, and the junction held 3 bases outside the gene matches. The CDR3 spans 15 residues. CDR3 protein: CASSLVGGSSYEQYF. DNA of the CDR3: TGTGCCAGCAGCTTAGTGGGAGGGTCCTCCTACGAGCAGTACTTC.

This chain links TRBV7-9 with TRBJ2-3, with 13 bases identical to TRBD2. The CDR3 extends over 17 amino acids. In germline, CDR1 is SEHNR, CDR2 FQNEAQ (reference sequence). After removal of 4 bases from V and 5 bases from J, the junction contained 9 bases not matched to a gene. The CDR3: CASSSGGLAGVKDTQYF. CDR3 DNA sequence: TGTGCCAGCAGCTCAGGAGGACTAGCGGGAGTGAAAGATACGCAGTATTTT.

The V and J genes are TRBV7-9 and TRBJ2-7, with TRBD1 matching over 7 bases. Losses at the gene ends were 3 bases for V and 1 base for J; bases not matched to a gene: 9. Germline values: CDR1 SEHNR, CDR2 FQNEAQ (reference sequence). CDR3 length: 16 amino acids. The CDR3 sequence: CASSFYEGAASYEQYF. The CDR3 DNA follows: TGTGCCAGCAGCTTTTATGAGGGGGCGGCTTCCTACGAGCAGTACTTC.

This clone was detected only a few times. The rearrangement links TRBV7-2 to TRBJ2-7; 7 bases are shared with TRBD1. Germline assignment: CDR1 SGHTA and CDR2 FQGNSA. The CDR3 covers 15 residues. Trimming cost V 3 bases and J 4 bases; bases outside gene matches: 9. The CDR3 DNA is TGTGCCAGCAGCTTGGCACCGGGACAGATTTACGAGCAGTACTTC. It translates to CASSLAPGQIYEQYF.

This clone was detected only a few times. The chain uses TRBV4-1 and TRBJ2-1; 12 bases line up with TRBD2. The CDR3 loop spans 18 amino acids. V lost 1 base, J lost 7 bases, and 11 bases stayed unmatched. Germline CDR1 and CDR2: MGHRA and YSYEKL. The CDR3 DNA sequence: TGCGCCAGCAGCCAAGTCCCCCGGAGGACTAGCGGGAATAATGAGCAGTTCTTC. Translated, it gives CASSQVPRRTSGNNEQFF.

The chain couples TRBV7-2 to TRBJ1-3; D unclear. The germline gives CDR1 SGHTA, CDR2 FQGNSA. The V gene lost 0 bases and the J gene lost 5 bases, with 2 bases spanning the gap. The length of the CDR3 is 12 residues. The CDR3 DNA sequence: TGTGCCAGCAGCTTAGCCCGAAACACCATATATTTT. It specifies CASSLARNTIYF.

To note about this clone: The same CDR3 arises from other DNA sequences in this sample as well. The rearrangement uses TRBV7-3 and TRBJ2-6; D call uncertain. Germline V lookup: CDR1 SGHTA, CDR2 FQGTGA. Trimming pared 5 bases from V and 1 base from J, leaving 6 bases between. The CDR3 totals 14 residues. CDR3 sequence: CASSPGSGANVLTF. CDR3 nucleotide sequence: TGTGCCAGCAGCCCAGGTTCTGGGGCCAACGTCCTGACTTTC. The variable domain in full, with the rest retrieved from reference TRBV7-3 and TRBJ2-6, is GAGVSQTPSNKVTEKGKYVELRCDPISGHTALYWYRQSLGQGPEFLIYFQGTGAADDSGLPNDRFFAVRPEGSVSTLKIQRTERGDSAVYLCASSPGSGANVLTFGAGSRLTVL.

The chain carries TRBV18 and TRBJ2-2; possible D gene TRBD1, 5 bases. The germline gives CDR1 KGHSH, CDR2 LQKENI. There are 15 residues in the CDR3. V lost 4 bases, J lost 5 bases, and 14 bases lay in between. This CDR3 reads CASSQPGGQTGELFF. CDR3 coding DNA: TGTGCCAGCTCACAACCCGGCGGACAAACCGGGGAGCTGTTTTTT.

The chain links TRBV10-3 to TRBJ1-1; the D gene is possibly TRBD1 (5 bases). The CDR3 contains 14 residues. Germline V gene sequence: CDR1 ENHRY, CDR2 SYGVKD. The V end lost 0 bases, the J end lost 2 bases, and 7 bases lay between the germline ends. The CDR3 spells CAISESTVNTEAFF. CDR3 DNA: TGTGCCATCAGTGAGTCGACAGTTAACACTGAAGCTTTCTTT.

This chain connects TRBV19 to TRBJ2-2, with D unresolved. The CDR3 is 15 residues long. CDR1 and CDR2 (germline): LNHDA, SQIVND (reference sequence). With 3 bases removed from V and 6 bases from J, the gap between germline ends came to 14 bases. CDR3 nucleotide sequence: TGTGCCAGTAGTATGAGGCTTCCTGATCCCGGGGAGCTGTTTTTT. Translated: CASSMRLPDPGELFF.

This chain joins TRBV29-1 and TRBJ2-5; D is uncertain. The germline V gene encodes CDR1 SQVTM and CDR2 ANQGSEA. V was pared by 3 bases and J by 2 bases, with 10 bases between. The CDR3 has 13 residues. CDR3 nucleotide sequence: TGCAGCGTTGATTGGAACGCGCAAGAGACCCAGTACTTC. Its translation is CSVDWNAQETQYF.

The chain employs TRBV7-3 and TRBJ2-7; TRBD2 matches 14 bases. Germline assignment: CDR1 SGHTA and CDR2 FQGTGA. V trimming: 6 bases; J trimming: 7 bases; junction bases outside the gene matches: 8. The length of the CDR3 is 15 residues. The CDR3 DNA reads TGTGCCAGCAGTTCCGGGACTAGCGGGAGACGGGAGCAGTACTTC. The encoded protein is CASSSGTSGRREQYF.

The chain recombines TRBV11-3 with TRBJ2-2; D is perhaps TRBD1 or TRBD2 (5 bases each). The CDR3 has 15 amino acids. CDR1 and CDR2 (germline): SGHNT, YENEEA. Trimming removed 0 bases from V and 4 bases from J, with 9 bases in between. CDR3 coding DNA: TGTGCCAGCAGCTTAGATAGGGACCCCACCGGGGAGCTGTTTTTT. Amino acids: CASSLDRDPTGELFF.

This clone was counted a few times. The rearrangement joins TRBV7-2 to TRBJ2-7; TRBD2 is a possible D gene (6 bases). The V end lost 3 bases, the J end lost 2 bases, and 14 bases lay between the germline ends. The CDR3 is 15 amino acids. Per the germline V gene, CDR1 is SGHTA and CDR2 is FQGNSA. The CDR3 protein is CASSFSSGGTYEQYF. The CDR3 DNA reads TGTGCCAGCAGCTTTTCCTCCGGGGGAACCTACGAGCAGTACTTC.

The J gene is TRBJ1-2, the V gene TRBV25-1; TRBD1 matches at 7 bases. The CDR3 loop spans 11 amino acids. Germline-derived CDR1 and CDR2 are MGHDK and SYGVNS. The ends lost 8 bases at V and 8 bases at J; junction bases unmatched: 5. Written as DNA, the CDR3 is TGTGCCAGCTCGACAGGGTGGGGCTACACCTTC. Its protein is CASSTGWGYTF.

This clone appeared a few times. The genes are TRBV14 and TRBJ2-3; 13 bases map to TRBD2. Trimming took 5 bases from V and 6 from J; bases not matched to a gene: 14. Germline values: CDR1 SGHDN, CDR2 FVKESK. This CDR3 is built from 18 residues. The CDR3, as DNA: TGTGCCAGCAGCAAACTAGCGGGAGGGCCCGGTACGAAGGATACGCAGTATTTT. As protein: CASSKLAGGPGTKDTQYF.

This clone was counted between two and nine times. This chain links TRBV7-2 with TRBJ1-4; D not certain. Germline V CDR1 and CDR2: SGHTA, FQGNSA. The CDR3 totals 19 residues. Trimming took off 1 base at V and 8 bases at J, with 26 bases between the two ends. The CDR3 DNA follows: TGTGCCAGCAGCTTAGGTGTGGTCACTCTACTTGGTTTCGGGGAAAAACTGTTTTTT. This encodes CASSLGVVTLLGFGEKLFF.

The CDR3 sequence is CASLRSLNTEAFF. The CDR3 coding sequence is TGTGCCAGCTTAAGAAGCCTGAACACTGAAGCTTTCTTT. The V and J genes are TRBV28 and TRBJ1-1, with unresolved D. Germline V gene data show CDR1 as MDHEN and CDR2 as SYDVKM. CDR3 length: 13 residues. Trimming shortened V by 8 bases and J by 0 bases, and 10 bases separated the two germline ends.

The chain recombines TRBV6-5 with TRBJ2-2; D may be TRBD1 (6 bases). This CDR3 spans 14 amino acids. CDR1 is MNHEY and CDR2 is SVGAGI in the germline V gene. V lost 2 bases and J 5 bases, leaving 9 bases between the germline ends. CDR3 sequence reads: CASSYGTPTGELFF. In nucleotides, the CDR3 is TGTGCCAGCAGTTACGGGACACCAACCGGGGAGCTGTTTTTT.

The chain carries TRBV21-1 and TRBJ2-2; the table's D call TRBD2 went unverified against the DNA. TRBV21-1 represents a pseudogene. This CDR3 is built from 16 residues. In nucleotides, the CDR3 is TGTGCCAGCAGGCCCGCGGAGCGGATTAACACCGGGGAGCTGTTTTTT. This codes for CASRPAERINTGELFF.

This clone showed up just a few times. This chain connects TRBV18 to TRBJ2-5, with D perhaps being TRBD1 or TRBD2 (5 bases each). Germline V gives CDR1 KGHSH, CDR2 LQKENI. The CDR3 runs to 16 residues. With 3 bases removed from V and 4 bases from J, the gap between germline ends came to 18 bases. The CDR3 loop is CASSPVAGAPSETQYF. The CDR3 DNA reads TGTGCCAGCTCACCGGTGGCCGGGGCACCCTCAGAGACCCAGTACTTC.